Shown below are 28 T cell receptor beta chains from a single sample sequenced in a study of somatic mutations in cytotoxic T cells in rheumatoid arthritis. Clones were read by immunoSEQ multiplex PCR, and TCRdb kept only the in-frame ones, dropping some. Found here are about 25,000 clones, more than 75% of them singletons; the top ten hold around 5.1%. The sample comprised CD8+ T cells sorted from blood. These receptors were obtained from a man over 45 in good health.

V and J are TRBV5-1 and TRBJ2-3; 9 nucleotides match TRBD2. The V and J ends lost 3 bases and 4 bases, in that order; junction bases with no gene match: 3. The CDR3 is made up of 14 amino acids. CDR1 is SGHRS, CDR2 YFSETQ, per germline. The CDR3 sequence is CASSYSGSSDTQYF. Written as DNA, the CDR3 is TGCGCCAGCAGCTATAGCGGGAGCTCAGATACGCAGTATTTT.

The rearrangement links TRBV7-9 to TRBJ1-5; 9 nucleotides align to TRBD1. The length of the CDR3 is 17 residues. The V gene's germline CDR1 is SEHNR and CDR2 FQNEAQ (reference sequence). The V segment lost 1 base and the J segment 7 bases; nucleotides outside the gene matches: 11. This CDR3 is CASSLVGPGTGPQPQHF. CDR3 sequence (DNA): TGTGCCAGCAGCTTAGTGGGACCCGGGACAGGGCCCCAGCCCCAGCATTTT.

This clone has just one count. The rearrangement links TRBV6-6 to TRBJ2-1, with TRBD2 matching over 10 bases. Trimming took 10 bases from V and 7 from J; bases not matched to a gene: 13. The CDR3 totals 15 residues. Germline-derived CDR1 and CDR2 are MNHNY and SVGAGI (reference sequence). In DNA form, the CDR3 reads TGTGCCAACGATATCTTAGCGGGGGGTATGAATGAGCAGTTCTTC. Encoded protein: CANDILAGGMNEQFF.

The chain combines TRBV7-9 with TRBJ1-5, with 8 bases matching TRBD1. The CDR3 extends over 13 amino acids. CDR1 is SEHNR and CDR2 is FQNEAQ in the germline V gene (reference sequence). V was clipped by 2 bases and J by 10 bases; unmatched bases: 4. CDR3 sequence reads: CASSLSGGNPQHF. CDR3 DNA: TGTGCCAGCAGCTTATCAGGGGGCAACCCCCAGCATTTT.

This chain uses TRBV7-9 with TRBJ2-3; D possibly corresponds to TRBD2 (6 bases). Germline CDR1 SEHNR, CDR2 FQNEAQ (reference sequence). Trimming took off 1 base at V and 6 bases at J, with 14 bases between the two ends. This CDR3 region has 15 residues. CDR3 residues: CASSLGTTGEDTQYF. As DNA, the CDR3 is TGTGCCAGCAGCTTAGGGACTACCGGGGAGGATACGCAGTATTTT.

Here the CDR3 reads CASSIGTGPQYF. For the CDR3, the DNA is TGTGCCAGCAGCATAGGGACAGGCCCGCAGTACTTC. V usage is TRBV5-6 and J usage is TRBJ2-7; 8 bases agree with TRBD1. CDR3 length: 12 amino acids. CDR1 and CDR2 from the germline V gene are SGHDT and YYEEEE. V lost 4 bases to trimming and J lost 9 bases; unmatched junction nucleotides: 6.

J is TRBJ2-2 and V is TRBV29-1; possible D gene TRBD2, 6 bases. The CDR3 loop spans 12 amino acids. Germline assignment: CDR1 SQVTM and CDR2 ANQGSEA. Trimming pared 6 bases from V and 4 bases from J, leaving 9 bases between. CDR3 coding DNA: TGCAGCGTCGCCGGGGGCACCGGGGAGCTGTTTTTT. It is translated as CSVAGGTGELFF.

This clone came up a few times. The chain combines TRBV11-3 with TRBJ2-7, with D perhaps TRBD2 (5 bases). CDR1 is SGHNT, CDR2 YENEEA, per germline. Trimming took 5 bases from V and 0 from J, leaving 11 bases between them. CDR3 length: 14 residues. CDR3 DNA: TGTGCCAGCAGCCCGGCGGGCATCTCCTACGAGCAGTACTTC. This translates into CASSPAGISYEQYF.

The chain has TRBV7-9 and TRBJ2-1, with D perhaps TRBD2 (7 bases). This CDR3 spans 16 amino acids. Trimming stripped 4 bases from V and 12 bases from J, with 25 bases between. The germline gives CDR1 SEHNR, CDR2 FQNEAQ (reference sequence). The CDR3 protein is CASSYHSGPSRGVQFF. The CDR3 DNA is TGTGCCAGCAGCTACCATAGCGGGCCCTCTAGGGGGGTGCAGTTCTTC. Using reference TRBV7-9 and TRBJ2-1 for the parts outside the CDR3, the full variable domain is DTGVSQNPRHKITKRGQNVTFRCDPISEHNRLYWYRQTLGQGPEFLTYFQNEAQLEKSRLLSDRFSAERPKGSFSTLEIQRTEQGDSAMYLCASSYHSGPSRGVQFFGPGTRLTVL.

The genes are TRBV10-2 and TRBJ1-2; D is possibly TRBD1 (6 bases). The germline V and J ends were trimmed by 2 bases and 0 bases, with 16 bases remaining between them. Germline V gene lookup returns CDR1 WSHSY and CDR2 SAAADI. CDR3 length: 17 amino acids. The CDR3 here is CASSESLSGDSNYGYTF. The CDR3 DNA follows: TGCGCCAGCAGTGAGAGTTTGTCAGGGGATTCTAACTATGGCTACACCTTC.

This clone has only one observation. This chain connects TRBV27 to TRBJ2-1; D call uncertain. Germline CDR1 is MNHEY and CDR2 is SMNVEV (reference sequence). V lost 5 bases, J lost 5 bases, and 10 bases lay in between. The CDR3 contains 13 residues. CDR3: CASSLPMDNEQFF. The CDR3 DNA is TGTGCCAGCAGTCTACCTATGGACAATGAGCAGTTCTTC.

The J gene is TRBJ2-1, the V gene TRBV5-4; the match to TRBD2 covers 11 bases. J lost 7 bases, V lost 3 bases, and 9 bases had no gene match. In germline, CDR1 is SGHNT, CDR2 YYREEE (reference sequence). The CDR3 runs 16 residues. The CDR3 region has the DNA TGTGCCAGCAGCTCGATGGGACTAGCGGCCGGGAATGAGCAGTTCTTC. This gives the protein CASSSMGLAAGNEQFF.

The rearrangement links TRBV5-1 to TRBJ1-1; tentative D call: TRBD1 (5 bases). CDR3 length: 13 amino acids. CDR1 is SGHRS, CDR2 YFSETQ, per germline. V dropped 6 bases and J dropped 0 bases, with 9 bases sitting between them. In DNA form, the CDR3 reads TGCGCCAGCACGGGGCCGGTGAACACTGAAGCTTTCTTT. Translating gives CASTGPVNTEAFF.

This clone has just one count. The chain carries TRBV10-3 and TRBJ2-7; D call uncertain. Trimming removed 0 bases at V and 4 bases at J, with 7 bases between. The CDR3 extends over 13 amino acids. CDR1 is ENHRY, CDR2 SYGVKD, per germline. CDR3 nucleotide sequence: TGTGCCATCAGTGAGTCGACACTTTACGAGCAGTACTTC. Residues: CAISESTLYEQYF.

The chain combines TRBV7-6 with TRBJ2-1; 9 bases agree with TRBD2. Trimming cost V 1 base and J 6 bases; bases outside gene matches: 1. The CDR3 has 14 amino acids. Looked up from germline, CDR1 is SGHVS and CDR2 is FNYEAQ. For the CDR3, the DNA is TGTGCCAGCAGCTTAGGGCGGGAGGGCAATGAGCAGTTCTTC. Protein product: CASSLGREGNEQFF.

This chain joins TRBV7-9 and TRBJ2-3; D is undetermined. Between the trimmed V and J ends, which lost 5 bases and 1 base, there was a span of 16 bases. The germline CDR1 and CDR2 sequences are SEHNR and FQNEAQ (reference sequence). The length of the CDR3 is 16 residues. This CDR3 reads CASSDSDGYGTDTQYF. The DNA for the CDR3 is TGTGCCAGCAGCGATTCGGACGGATACGGCACAGATACGCAGTATTTT.

The chain combines TRBV27 with TRBJ2-7, with D perhaps TRBD1 (6 bases). The V end was cut by 4 bases, the J end by 0 bases, with 10 bases between. The CDR3 runs 14 residues. The germline gives CDR1 MNHEY, CDR2 SMNVEV (reference sequence). The CDR3 sequence is CASSWTASSYEQYF. CDR3 DNA: TGTGCCAGCAGTTGGACAGCTAGCTCCTACGAGCAGTACTTC.

The chain recombines TRBV7-9 with TRBJ2-3, with D hard to call. This CDR3 contains 12 residues. The germline V gene has CDR1 SEHNR and CDR2 FQNEAQ (reference sequence). Trimming pared 3 bases from V and 3 bases from J, leaving 4 bases between. The DNA of the CDR3 is TGTGCCAGCAGCTTTAAGACAGATACGCAGTATTTT. As protein: CASSFKTDTQYF. The full variable domain, with the rest looked up from reference TRBV7-9 and TRBJ2-3, is DTGVSQNPRHKITKRGQNVTFRCDPISEHNRLYWYRQTLGQGPEFLTYFQNEAQLEKSRLLSDRFSAERPKGSFSTLEIQRTEQGDSAMYLCASSFKTDTQYFGPGTRLTVL.

This clone was detected once. The V call is TRBV30, the J call TRBJ2-1; maybe TRBD2 (5 bases). Germline assignment: CDR1 GTSNPN and CDR2 SVGIG (reference sequence). This CDR3 comprises 14 residues. With 7 bases removed from V and 1 base from J, the gap between germline ends came to 14 bases. CDR3 residues: CASKPRGSYNEQFF. The CDR3, as DNA: TGTGCCTCCAAACCTCGGGGTTCCTACAATGAGCAGTTCTTC. The full variable domain, with the rest looked up from reference TRBV30 and TRBJ2-1, is SQTIHQWPATLVQPVGSPLSLECTVEGTSNPNLYWYRQAAGRGLQLLFYSVGIGQISSEVPQNLSASRPQDRQFILSSKKLLLSDSGFYLCASKPRGSYNEQFFGPGTRLTVL.

The V gene is TRBV25-1, the J gene TRBJ1-5; 8 nucleotides align to TRBD1. Trimming removed 2 bases from V and 4 bases from J; junction bases left unmatched: 1. The CDR3 spans 14 residues. Germline V CDR1 and CDR2: MGHDK, SYGVNS. Here the CDR3 reads CASSETGGNQPQHF. DNA for the CDR3: TGTGCCAGCAGTGAAACAGGGGGGAATCAGCCCCAGCATTTT.

The chain links TRBV18 to TRBJ2-2, with D hard to call. Germline loops: CDR1 KGHSH, CDR2 LQKENI. Trimming removed 4 bases at V and 0 bases at J, with 9 bases between. This CDR3 spans 15 amino acids. CDR3 protein: CASSLPLTNTGELFF. DNA for the CDR3: TGTGCCAGCTCACTCCCATTGACGAACACCGGGGAGCTGTTTTTT.

The chain is built from TRBV5-6 and TRBJ2-1; D call uncertain. The CDR3 has 13 amino acids. Trimming took 4 bases from V and 6 from J, leaving 11 bases between them. The germline CDR1 and CDR2 sequences are SGHDT and YYEEEE. The CDR3 nucleotides are TGTGCCAGCAGCATGGTAGGCTCCAATGAGCAGTTCTTC. This translates into CASSMVGSNEQFF.

This chain joins TRBV7-2 and TRBJ1-4; maybe TRBD1 (6 bases). There are 12 residues in the CDR3. The germline V gene has CDR1 SGHTA and CDR2 FQGNSA. In nucleotides, the CDR3 is TGTGCTTCAGGGAGGGGGGATGAAAAACTGTTTTTT. It encodes CASGRGDEKLFF.

In its sample, this clone was seen a few times. The gene calls are TRBV9 and TRBJ1-2; a weak D match, TRBD1 (5 bases). This CDR3 region has 15 residues. Germline V gene lookup returns CDR1 SGDLS and CDR2 YYNGEE. V was cut by 2 bases and J by 2 bases, with 13 bases left in between. CDR3 DNA: TGTGCCAGCAGCGTCCTCCAGGGTCAGAACTATGGCTACACCTTC. It yields the protein CASSVLQGQNYGYTF.

The gene calls are TRBV5-6 and TRBJ1-6, with unresolved D. The germline V gene encodes CDR1 SGHDT and CDR2 YYEEEE. The CDR3 runs 15 residues. Trimming took off 6 bases at V and 1 base at J, with 11 bases between the two ends. The DNA of the CDR3 is TGTGCCAGCAACTCCTCGGGATCCTATAATTCACCCCTCCACTTT. This gives the protein CASNSSGSYNSPLHF.

The genes are TRBV9 and TRBJ1-2; TRBD1 aligns across 12 bases. Germline CDR1 is SGDLS and CDR2 is YYNGEE. CDR3 length: 16 amino acids. Trimming cost V 4 bases and J 7 bases; bases outside gene matches: 11. CDR3 sequence: CASSLKTGTGGGGYTF. CDR3 coding DNA: TGTGCCAGCAGCCTGAAGACCGGGACAGGGGGCGGTGGCTACACCTTC.

The chain joins TRBV19 to TRBJ2-7; 10 nucleotides align to TRBD2. V gave up 3 bases and J gave up 7 bases; unmatched junction bases: 9. The CDR3 spans 15 residues. CDR1 and CDR2 (germline): LNHDA, SQIVND (reference sequence). CDR3 amino acids: CASSIMLAGVGEQYF. The CDR3 nucleotides read TGTGCCAGTAGTATTATGCTAGCGGGAGTCGGGGAGCAGTACTTC.

This chain joins TRBV6-1 and TRBJ2-2; 13 bases fit TRBD2. The germline V gene encodes CDR1 MNHNS and CDR2 SASEGT. The CDR3 is 18 amino acids. V lost 3 bases and J lost 10; bases outside the gene matches: 14. The CDR3 DNA sequence: TGTGCCAGCAGTGAGTCTCGGACTAGCGGGAGAGGGACGGAGGAGCTGTTTTTT. It is translated as CASSESRTSGRGTEELFF.